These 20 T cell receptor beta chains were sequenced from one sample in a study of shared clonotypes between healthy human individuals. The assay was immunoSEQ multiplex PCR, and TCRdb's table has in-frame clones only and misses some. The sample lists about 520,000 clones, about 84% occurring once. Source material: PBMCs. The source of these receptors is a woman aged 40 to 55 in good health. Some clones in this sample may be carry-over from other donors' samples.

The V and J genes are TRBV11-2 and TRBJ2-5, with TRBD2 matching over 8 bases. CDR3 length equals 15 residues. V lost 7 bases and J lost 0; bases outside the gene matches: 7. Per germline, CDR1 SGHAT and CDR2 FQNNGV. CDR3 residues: CASTLRGGYQETQYF. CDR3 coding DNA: TGTGCCAGCACCCTACGGGGGGGGTACCAAGAGACCCAGTACTTC.

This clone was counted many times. CDR3 bases: TGTGCCAGCAGCAAAGTTCGAGCTTCCCCGACCCAAAATGAGCAGTTCTTC. Protein: CASSKVRASPTQNEQFF. The chain recombines TRBV21-1 with TRBJ2-1. TRBV21-1 is termed a pseudogene. The CDR3 sequence is 17 residues long.

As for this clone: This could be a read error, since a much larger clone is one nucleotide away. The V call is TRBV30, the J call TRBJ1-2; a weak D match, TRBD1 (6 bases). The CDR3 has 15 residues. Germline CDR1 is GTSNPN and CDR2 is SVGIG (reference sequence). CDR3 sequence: CAWSFLGGANCGYTF. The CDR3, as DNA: TGTGCCTGGAGTTTTTTGGGGGGCGCTAACTGTGGCTACACCTTC.

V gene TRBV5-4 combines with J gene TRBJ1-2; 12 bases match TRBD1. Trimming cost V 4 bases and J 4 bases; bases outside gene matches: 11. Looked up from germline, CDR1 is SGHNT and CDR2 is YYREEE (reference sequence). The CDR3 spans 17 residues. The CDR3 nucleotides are TGTGCCAGCAGCCACCGGGACAGGGGGCTTAGAGGCTATGGCTACACCTTC. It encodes CASSHRDRGLRGYGYTF.

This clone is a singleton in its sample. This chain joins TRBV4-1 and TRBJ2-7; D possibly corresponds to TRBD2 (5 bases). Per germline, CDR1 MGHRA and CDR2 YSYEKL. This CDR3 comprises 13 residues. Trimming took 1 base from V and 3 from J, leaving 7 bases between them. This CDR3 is CASSQGGYYEQYF. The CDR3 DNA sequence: TGCGCCAGCAGCCAAGGAGGGTACTACGAGCAGTACTTC.

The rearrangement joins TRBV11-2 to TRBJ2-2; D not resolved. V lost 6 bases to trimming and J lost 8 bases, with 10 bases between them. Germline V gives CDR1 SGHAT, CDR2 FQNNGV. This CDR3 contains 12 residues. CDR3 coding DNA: TGTGCCAGCAGGGAAGGCCTGGGGGAGCTGTTTTTT. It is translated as CASREGLGELFF.

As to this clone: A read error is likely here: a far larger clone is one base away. The CDR3 DNA follows: TGTGCCGTCCTGGACAGGGGCACCCCTGGGGCCAACGTCCTGACTTTC. It translates to CAVLDRGTPGANVLTF. The gene calls are TRBV28 and TRBJ2-6, with 9 bases fitting TRBD1. The ends lost 11 bases at V and 2 bases at J; junction bases unmatched: 10. CDR3 length: 16 residues. Germline V gene sequence: CDR1 MDHEN, CDR2 SYDVKM.

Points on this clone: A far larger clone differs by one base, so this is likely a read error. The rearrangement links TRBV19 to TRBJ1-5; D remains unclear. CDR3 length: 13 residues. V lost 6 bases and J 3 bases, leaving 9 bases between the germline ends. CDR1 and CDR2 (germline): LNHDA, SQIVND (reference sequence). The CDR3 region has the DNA TGTGCCAGTAGATACAGTTCCAATCAGCCCCAGCATTTT. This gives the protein CASRYSSNQPQHF. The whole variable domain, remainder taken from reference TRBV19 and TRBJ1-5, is DGGITQSPKYLFRKEGQNVTLSCEQNLNHDAMYWYRQDPGQGLRLIYYSQIVNDFQKGDIAEGYSVSREKKESFPLTVTSAQKNPTAFYLCASRYSSNQPQHFGDGTRLSIL.

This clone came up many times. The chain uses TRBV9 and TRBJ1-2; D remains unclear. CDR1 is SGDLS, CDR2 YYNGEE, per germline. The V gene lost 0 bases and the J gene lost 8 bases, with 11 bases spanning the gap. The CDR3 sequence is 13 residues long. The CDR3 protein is CASSVDPSWGYTF. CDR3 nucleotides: TGTGCCAGCAGCGTAGACCCGTCATGGGGCTACACCTTC.

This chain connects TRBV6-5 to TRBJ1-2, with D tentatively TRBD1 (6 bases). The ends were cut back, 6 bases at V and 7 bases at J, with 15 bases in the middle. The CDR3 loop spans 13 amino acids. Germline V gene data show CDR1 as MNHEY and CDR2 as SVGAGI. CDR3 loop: CASRTGISFGYTF. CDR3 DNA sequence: TGTGCCAGCAGGACAGGCATTAGCTTTGGCTACACCTTC.

The DNA of the CDR3 is TGTGCCAACGCTGACCGGGACACACATACCTACGAGCAGTACTTC. Its translation is CANADRDTHTYEQYF. The chain joins TRBV27 to TRBJ2-7; D is perhaps TRBD1 (6 bases). CDR3 length equals 15 residues. CDR1 MNHEY and CDR2 SMNVEV come from the germline V gene (reference sequence). V was clipped by 10 bases and J by 2 bases, with 21 bases between them.

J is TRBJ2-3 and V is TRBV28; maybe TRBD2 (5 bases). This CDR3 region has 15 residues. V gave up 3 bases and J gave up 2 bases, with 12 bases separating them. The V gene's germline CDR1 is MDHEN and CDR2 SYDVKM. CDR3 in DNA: TGTGCCAGCAGTTTCTTGCGGACTTACACAGATACGCAGTATTTT. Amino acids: CASSFLRTYTDTQYF. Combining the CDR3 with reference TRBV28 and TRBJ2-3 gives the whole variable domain DVKVTQSSRYLVKRTGEKVFLECVQDMDHENMFWYRQDPGLGLRLIYFSYDVKMKEKGDIPEGYSVSREKKERFSLILESASTNQTSMYLCASSFLRTYTDTQYFGPGTRLTVL.

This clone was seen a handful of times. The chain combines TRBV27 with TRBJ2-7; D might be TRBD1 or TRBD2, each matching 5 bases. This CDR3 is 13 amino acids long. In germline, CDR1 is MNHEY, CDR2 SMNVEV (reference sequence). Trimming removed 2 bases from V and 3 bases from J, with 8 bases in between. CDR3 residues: CASSLKRGYEQYF. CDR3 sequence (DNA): TGTGCCAGCAGTTTAAAGAGGGGCTACGAGCAGTACTTC.

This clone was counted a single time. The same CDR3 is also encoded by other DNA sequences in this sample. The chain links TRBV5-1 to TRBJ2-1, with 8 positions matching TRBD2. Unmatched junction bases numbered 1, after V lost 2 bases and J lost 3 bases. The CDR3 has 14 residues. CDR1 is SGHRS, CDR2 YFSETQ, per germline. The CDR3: CASSLTSGYNEQFF. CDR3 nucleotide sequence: TGCGCCAGCAGCTTAACTAGCGGCTACAATGAGCAGTTCTTC. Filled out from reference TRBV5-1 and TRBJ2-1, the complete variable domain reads KAGVTQTPRYLIKTRGQQVTLSCSPISGHRSVSWYQQTPGQGLQFLFEYFSETQRNKGNFPGRFSGRQFSNSRSEMNVSTLELGDSALYLCASSLTSGYNEQFFGPGTRLTVL.

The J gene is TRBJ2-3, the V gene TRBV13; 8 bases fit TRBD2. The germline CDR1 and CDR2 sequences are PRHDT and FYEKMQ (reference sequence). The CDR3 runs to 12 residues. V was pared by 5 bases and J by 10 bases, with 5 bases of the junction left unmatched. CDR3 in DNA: TGTGCCAGCAGCATTTTGCGGGGGGCGCAGTATTTT. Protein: CASSILRGAQYF.

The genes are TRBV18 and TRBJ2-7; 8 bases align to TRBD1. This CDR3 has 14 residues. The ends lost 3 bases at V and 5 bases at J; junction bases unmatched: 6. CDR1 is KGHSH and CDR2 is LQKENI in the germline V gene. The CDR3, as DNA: TGTGCCAGCTCACCGTGGACAGGGCGGAACGAGCAGTACTTC. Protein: CASSPWTGRNEQYF.

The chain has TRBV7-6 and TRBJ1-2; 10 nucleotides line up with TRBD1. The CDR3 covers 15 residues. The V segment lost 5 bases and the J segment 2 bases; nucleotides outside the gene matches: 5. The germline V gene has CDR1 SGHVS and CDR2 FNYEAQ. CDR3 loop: CASSTGQGVNYGYTF. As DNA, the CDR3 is TGTGCCAGCAGCACCGGACAGGGGGTGAACTATGGCTACACCTTC.

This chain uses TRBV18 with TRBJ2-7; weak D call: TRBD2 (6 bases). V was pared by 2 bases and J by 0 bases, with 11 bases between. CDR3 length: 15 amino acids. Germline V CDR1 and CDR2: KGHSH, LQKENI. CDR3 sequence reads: CASSPMRGGSYEQYF. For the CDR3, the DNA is TGTGCCAGCTCACCAATGAGGGGAGGCTCCTACGAGCAGTACTTC.

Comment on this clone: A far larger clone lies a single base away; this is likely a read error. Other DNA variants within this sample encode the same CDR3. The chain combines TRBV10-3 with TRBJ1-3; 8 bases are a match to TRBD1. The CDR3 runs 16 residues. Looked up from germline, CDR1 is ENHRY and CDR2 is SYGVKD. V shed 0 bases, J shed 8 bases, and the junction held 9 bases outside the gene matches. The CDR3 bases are TGTGCCATCAGTGAGTCTACAGGGGGGGTCGTGGACACCATATATTTT. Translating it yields CAISESTGGVVDTIYF.

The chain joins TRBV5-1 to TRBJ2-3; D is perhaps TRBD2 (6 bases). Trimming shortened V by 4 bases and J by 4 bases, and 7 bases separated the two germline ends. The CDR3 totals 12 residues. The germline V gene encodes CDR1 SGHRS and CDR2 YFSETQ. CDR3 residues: CASSGEADTQYF. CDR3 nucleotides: TGCGCCAGCAGCGGGGAGGCAGATACGCAGTATTTT.